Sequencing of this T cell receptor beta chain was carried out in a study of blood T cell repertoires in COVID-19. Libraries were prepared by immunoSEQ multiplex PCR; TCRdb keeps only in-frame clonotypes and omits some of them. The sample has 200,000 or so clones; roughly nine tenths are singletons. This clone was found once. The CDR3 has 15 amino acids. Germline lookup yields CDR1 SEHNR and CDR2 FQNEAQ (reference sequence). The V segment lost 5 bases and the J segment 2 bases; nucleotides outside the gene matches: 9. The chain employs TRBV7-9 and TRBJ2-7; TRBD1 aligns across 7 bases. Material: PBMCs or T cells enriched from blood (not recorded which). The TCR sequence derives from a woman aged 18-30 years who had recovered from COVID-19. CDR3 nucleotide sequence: TGTGCCAGCAGCACACAGGGGTCCGGGGCCTACGAGCAGTACTTC. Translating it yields CASSTQGSGAYEQYF.